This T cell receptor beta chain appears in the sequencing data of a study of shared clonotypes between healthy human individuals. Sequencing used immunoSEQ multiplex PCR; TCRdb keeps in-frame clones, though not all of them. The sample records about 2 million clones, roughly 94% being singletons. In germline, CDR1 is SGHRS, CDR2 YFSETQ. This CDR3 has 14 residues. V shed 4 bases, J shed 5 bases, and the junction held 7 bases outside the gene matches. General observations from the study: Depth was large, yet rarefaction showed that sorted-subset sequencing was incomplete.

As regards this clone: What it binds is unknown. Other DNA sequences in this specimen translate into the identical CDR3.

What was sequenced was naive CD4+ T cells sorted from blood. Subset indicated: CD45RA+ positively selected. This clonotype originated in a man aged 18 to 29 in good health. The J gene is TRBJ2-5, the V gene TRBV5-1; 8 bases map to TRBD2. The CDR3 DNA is TGCGCCAGCAGCCCGACTAGCGCGGGGGAGACCCAGTACTTC. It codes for CASSPTSAGETQYF.